These 5 T cell receptor beta chains came from one sample sequenced in a study of blood T cell repertoires in COVID-19. Assay: immunoSEQ multiplex PCR; the TCRdb copy retains only in-frame clones and omits some. The table includes about 250,000 clones, 90% to 95% detected once. The sequenced sample consisted of PBMCs or T cells enriched from blood (not recorded which). Receptor source: a woman aged 18-29 years who had recovered from COVID-19.

The chain is built from TRBV7-3 and TRBJ2-3, with TRBD1 as a possible D gene (6 bases). V lost 5 bases, J lost 4 bases, and 13 bases lay in between. Looked up from germline, CDR1 is SGHTA and CDR2 is FQGTGA. This CDR3 spans 14 amino acids. CDR3 sequence: CASSLTGSADTQYF. CDR3 nucleotides: TGTGCCAGCAGCCTTACAGGGTCCGCAGATACGCAGTATTTT. Complete variable domain (other parts from reference TRBV7-3 and TRBJ2-3): GAGVSQTPSNKVTEKGKYVELRCDPISGHTALYWYRQSLGQGPEFLIYFQGTGAADDSGLPNDRFFAVRPEGSVSTLKIQRTERGDSAVYLCASSLTGSADTQYFGPGTRLTVL.

The chain carries TRBV11-2 and TRBJ2-1; 8 bases match TRBD2. J lost 1 base, V lost 4 bases, and 6 bases had no gene match. The germline V gene encodes CDR1 SGHAT and CDR2 FQNNGV. The CDR3 is 16 residues long. In DNA, the CDR3 is TGTGCCAGCAGCTCGGTACGGGGGGGATCCTACAATGAGCAGTTCTTC. This sequence encodes CASSSVRGGSYNEQFF.

The chain couples TRBV5-1 to TRBJ1-2; D uncertain. CDR3 length equals 13 residues. The V gene's germline CDR1 is SGHRS and CDR2 YFSETQ. With 2 bases removed from V and 1 base from J, the gap between germline ends came to 6 bases. The CDR3 coding sequence is TGCGCCAGCAGCTTTGAGGATAACTATGGCTACACCTTC. Its protein product is CASSFEDNYGYTF. The full variable domain, completed using reference TRBV5-1 and TRBJ1-2, is KAGVTQTPRYLIKTRGQQVTLSCSPISGHRSVSWYQQTPGQGLQFLFEYFSETQRNKGNFPGRFSGRQFSNSRSEMNVSTLELGDSALYLCASSFEDNYGYTFGSGTRLTVV.

This clone occurred once. The chain joins TRBV12-3 or TRBV12-4 to TRBJ1-2; 8 positions match TRBD1. The CDR3 consists of 13 residues. V lost 5 bases, J lost 8 bases, and 7 bases stayed unmatched. CDR3 sequence (DNA): TGTGCCAGCAGTGTTACAGGGGGTAGAGGCTACACCTTC. Protein sequence: CASSVTGGRGYTF.

The chain employs TRBV21-1 and TRBJ2-7; the table gives TRBD1 as D, unverified against the DNA. TRBV21-1 is assigned pseudogene status. The CDR3 is 23 residues long. The CDR3 loop reads CASSKGVNRGPNLQCEYSYEQYF. The CDR3 nucleotides read TGTGCCAGCAGCAAAGGGGTGAATAGGGGGCCCAACTTACAGTGCGAATACTCCTACGAGCAGTACTTC.